The present entry profiles one T cell receptor (beta chain) with its context. What it recognizes is unknown. Using RNA template, CDR3s of TCR alpha and beta were amplified with iRepertoire arm-PCR. For one-step reverse transcription and amplification, roughly 95-400 ng of tissue mRNA or PBMC total RNA was used. TCRdb recomputed calls from the multiplex PCR reads with MiXCR, one row per CDR3 protein. The sample contains under 200,000 distinct CDR3 sequences, more than 35% of which appear only once. These data originate in a study of glioma-infiltrating T cells. General observations from the study: Gliomas, especially low-grade, showed above-expected tissue-blood divergence; non-neoplastic patients showed below. Only very few CDR3 sequences appeared in both tissue and blood.

The J segment lost 13 bases and the V segment lost 0 bases, leaving 7 bases of the junction unmatched. In germline, CDR1 is ENHRY, CDR2 SYGVKD. The CDR3 length is 14 residues. The chain links TRBV10-3 to TRBJ2-7; 12 bases agree with TRBD2. Sequenced: glioma tissue, nonneoplastic brain tissue, or PBMCs (not recorded which). The clonotype comes from a human donor with low-grade glioma or glioblastoma, undergoing nonglioma brain surgery, or in good health (not recorded which). The CDR3, as DNA: TGTGCCATCAGTGAGTCGACTAGCGGGAGTGGGCATTACTTC. It specifies CAISESTSGSGHYF.